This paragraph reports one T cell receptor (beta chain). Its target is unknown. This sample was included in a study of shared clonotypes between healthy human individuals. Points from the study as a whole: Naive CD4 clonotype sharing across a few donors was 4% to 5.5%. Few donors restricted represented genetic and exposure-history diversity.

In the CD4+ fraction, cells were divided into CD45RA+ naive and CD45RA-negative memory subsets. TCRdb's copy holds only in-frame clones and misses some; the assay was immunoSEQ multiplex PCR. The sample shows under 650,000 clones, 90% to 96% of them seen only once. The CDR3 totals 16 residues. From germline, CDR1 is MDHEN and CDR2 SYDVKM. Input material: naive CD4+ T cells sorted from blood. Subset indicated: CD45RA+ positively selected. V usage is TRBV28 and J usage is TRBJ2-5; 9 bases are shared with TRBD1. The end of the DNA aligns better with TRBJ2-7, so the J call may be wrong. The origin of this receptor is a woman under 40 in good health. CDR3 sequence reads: CASSSNRDRVNYEQYF. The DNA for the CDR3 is TGTGCCAGCAGTTCCAACCGGGACAGGGTGAACTACGAGCAGTACTTC.